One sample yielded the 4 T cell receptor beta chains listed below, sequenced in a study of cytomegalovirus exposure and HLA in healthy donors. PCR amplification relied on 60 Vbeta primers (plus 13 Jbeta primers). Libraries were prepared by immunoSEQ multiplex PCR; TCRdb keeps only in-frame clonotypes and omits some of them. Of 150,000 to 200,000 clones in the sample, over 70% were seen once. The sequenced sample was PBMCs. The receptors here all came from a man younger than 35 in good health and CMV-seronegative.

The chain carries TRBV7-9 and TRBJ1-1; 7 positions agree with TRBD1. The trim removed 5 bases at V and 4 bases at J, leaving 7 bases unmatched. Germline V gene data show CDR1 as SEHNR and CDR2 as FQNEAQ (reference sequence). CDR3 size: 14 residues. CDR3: CASSPANRGTEAFF. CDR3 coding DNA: TGTGCCAGCAGCCCAGCTAACAGGGGCACTGAAGCTTTCTTT.

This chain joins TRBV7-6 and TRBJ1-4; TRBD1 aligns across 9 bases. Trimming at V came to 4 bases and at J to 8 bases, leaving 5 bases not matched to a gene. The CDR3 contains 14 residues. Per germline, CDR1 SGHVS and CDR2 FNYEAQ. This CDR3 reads CASSSQGAGEKLFF. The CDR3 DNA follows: TGTGCCAGCAGCTCACAGGGGGCAGGGGAAAAACTGTTTTTT.

The CDR3 region is CASSERGRGSEQYF. DNA for the CDR3: TGTGCCAGCAGTGAGCGCGGGCGGGGATCCGAGCAGTACTTC. The V and J genes are TRBV6-1 and TRBJ2-7, with D perhaps TRBD2 (6 bases). The CDR3 spans 14 residues. Germline V CDR1 and CDR2: MNHNS, SASEGT. The V and J ends lost 3 bases and 6 bases respectively, with 15 bases between them.

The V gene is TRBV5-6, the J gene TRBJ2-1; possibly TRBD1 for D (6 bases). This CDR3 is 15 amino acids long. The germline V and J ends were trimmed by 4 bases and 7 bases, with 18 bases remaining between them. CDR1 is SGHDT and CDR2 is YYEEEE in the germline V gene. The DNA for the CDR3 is TGTGCCAGCAGCCCAGGACTGGACAGTGGGAATGAGCAGTTCTTC. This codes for CASSPGLDSGNEQFF.